The rows below give T cell receptor beta chains drawn from one sample of a study of blood T cell repertoires in COVID-19. TCRdb's copy holds only in-frame clones and misses some; the assay was immunoSEQ multiplex PCR. Here the sample spans about 150,000 clones, around 84% being singletons. What was sequenced was PBMCs or T cells enriched from blood (not recorded which). All receptors derive from a man aged 45-65 years who had recovered from COVID-19. Both conserved end residues are part of each CDR3. A D gene is named only where the DNA matches it firmly. The size entry is marked missing in some rows and otherwise reads once, few, many or a size class.

15,TRBJ1-4,NA,TRBV6-1,NA,CASSDFLGVNEKLFF,TGTGCCAGCAGTGATTTTTTGGGAGTTAATGAAAAACTGTTTTTT
14,TRBJ1-2,TRBD1,TRBV5-5,once,CASSLGQGANGYTF,TGTGCCAGCAGCTTGGGACAGGGGGCGAATGGCTACACCTTC
13,TRBJ2-7,TRBD2,TRBV6-5,NA,CASRVGLAYEQYF,TGTGCCAGCAGGGTGGGACTAGCTTACGAGCAGTACTTC
18,TRBJ1-3,TRBD1,TRBV18,few,CASSRMTGGEYYGNTIYF,TGTGCCAGCTCACGGATGACAGGGGGCGAGTACTATGGAAACACCATATATTTT
13,TRBJ2-1,TRBD2,TRBV2,few,CASSRLAYNEQFF,TGTGCCAGCAGTCGACTAGCGTACAATGAGCAGTTCTTC
15,TRBJ1-4,TRBD1,TRBV13,NA,CASSDRDSTNEKLFF,TGTGCCAGCAGCGATCGGGACAGTACTAATGAAAAACTGTTTTTT
17,TRBJ1-2,NA,TRBV6-2/TRBV6-3,NA,CASSNPGDRRANYGYTF,TGTGCCAGCAGTAATCCGGGGGACCGCAGGGCGAACTATGGCTACACCTTC
16,TRBJ2-2,TRBD1,TRBV27,NA,CASSFTGGRGTGELFF,TGTGCCAGCAGTTTTACAGGGGGCCGGGGCACCGGGGAGCTGTTTTTT
12,TRBJ1-1,NA,TRBV13,NA,CASSRLNTEAFF,TGTGCCAGCAGTAGATTGAACACTGAAGCTTTCTTT
13,TRBJ1-2,NA,TRBV4-3,once,CASSHQGNYGYTF,TGCGCCAGCAGCCACCAGGGTAACTATGGCTACACCTTC
15,TRBJ2-3,TRBD1,TRBV9,NA,CASSLGQGIADTQYF,TGTGCCAGCAGCCTGGGACAGGGGATTGCAGATACGCAGTATTTT
18,TRBJ2-1,TRBD2,TRBV14,NA,CASSQDWTSGGYYNEQFF,TGTGCCAGCAGCCAAGATTGGACTAGCGGGGGGTATTACAATGAGCAGTTCTTC
14,TRBJ1-5,NA,TRBV19,NA,CASSIRQVNQPQHF,TGTGCCAGTAGTATTCGACAAGTCAATCAGCCCCAGCATTTT
17,TRBJ2-7,NA,TRBV7-8,NA,CASSQLFAPGLRYEQYF,TGTGCCAGCAGCCAGCTTTTTGCGCCGGGACTTCGCTACGAGCAGTACTTC
12,TRBJ1-2,NA,TRBV14,NA,CASSQDIGVRTF,TGTGCCAGCAGCCAAGATATCGGGGTCCGCACCTTC
16,TRBJ1-2,TRBD1,TRBV6-1,few,CASSEASGTGGNGYTF,TGTGCCAGCAGTGAAGCCTCCGGGACAGGGGGTAATGGCTACACCTTC
13,TRBJ1-5,NA,TRBV3-1/TRBV3-2,NA,CASSQDRNQPQHF,TGTGCCAGCAGCCAAGATAGAAATCAGCCCCAGCATTTT
15,TRBJ2-5,TRBD1,TRBV13,NA,CASSFRDRGPETQYF,TGTGCCAGCAGCTTCCGGGACAGGGGTCCGGAGACCCAGTACTTC
13,TRBJ1-2,NA,TRBV30,NA,CAWSNRAGFGYTF,TGTGCCTGGAGTAACAGGGCAGGTTTCGGCTACACCTTC
17,TRBJ1-5,TRBD1,TRBV4-1,NA,CASSQSDRARGNQPQHF,TGCGCCAGCAGCCAGTCGGACAGGGCGAGGGGCAATCAGCCCCAGCATTTT
15,TRBJ2-1,TRBD2,TRBV2,few,CASSATSGLTGEQFF,TGTGCCAGCAGTGCGACTAGCGGTCTCACTGGTGAGCAGTTCTTC
14,TRBJ2-1,TRBD1,TRBV9,NA,CASMPGQGDNEQFF,TGTGCCAGCATGCCGGGACAGGGGGACAATGAGCAGTTCTTC
12,TRBJ1-1,TRBD1,TRBV29-1,NA,CSGSGGVTEAFF,TGCAGCGGATCAGGGGGCGTCACTGAAGCTTTCTTT
15,TRBJ2-3,TRBD1,TRBV5-4,NA,CASSPPGQGKHTQYF,TGTGCCAGCAGCCCGCCGGGACAGGGTAAACATACGCAGTATTTT
16,TRBJ1-2,NA,TRBV7-2,NA,CASSLTSGKANYGYTF,TGTGCCAGCAGCTTAACATCCGGGAAAGCTAACTATGGCTACACCTTC
16,TRBJ1-1,TRBD1,TRBV4-3,NA,CASSQAGQGFATEAFF,TGCGCCAGCAGCCAGGCTGGACAGGGGTTCGCCACTGAAGCTTTCTTT
15,TRBJ1-6,TRBD1,TRBV15,NA,CATSADRGVGSPLHF,TGTGCCACCAGCGCGGACAGGGGGGTAGGATCACCCCTCCACTTT
18,TRBJ2-1,TRBD2,TRBV7-3,NA,CASSPGRGLAGALSEQFF,TGTGCCAGCAGCCCCGGTAGGGGACTAGCGGGGGCCCTCTCTGAGCAGTTCTTC
16,TRBJ1-1,NA,TRBV18,few,CASSPRQVSGGTEAFF,TGTGCCAGCTCACCGCGACAGGTCTCCGGGGGGACTGAAGCTTTCTTT
14,TRBJ1-5,NA,TRBV18,NA,CASSVSPGQQPQHF,TGTGCCAGCTCAGTCTCCCCTGGGCAACAGCCCCAGCATTTT